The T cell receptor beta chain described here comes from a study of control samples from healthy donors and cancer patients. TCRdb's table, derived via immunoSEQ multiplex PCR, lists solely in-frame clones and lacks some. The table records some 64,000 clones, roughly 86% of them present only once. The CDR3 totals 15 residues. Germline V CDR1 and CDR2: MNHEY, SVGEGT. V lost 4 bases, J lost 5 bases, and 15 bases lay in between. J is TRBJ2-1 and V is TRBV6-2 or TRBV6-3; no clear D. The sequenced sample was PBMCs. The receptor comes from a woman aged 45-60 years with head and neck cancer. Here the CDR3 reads CASSLRTTADNEQFF. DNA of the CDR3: TGTGCCAGCAGTTTGAGAACCACAGCAGACAATGAGCAGTTCTTC.